Following are 2 T cell receptor beta chains from one sample sequenced in a study of post-analysis software for immune sequencing data. Whole-study findings and limits: Four to six TRBV segments were more frequent in patients than controls; TRBV5-6, TRBV5-1 and TRBV20-1 belonged to this group.

No antigen is known for these receptors. Unique molecular identifiers had been added to the TCR beta cDNA libraries. Via MiXCR, TCRdb re-called the PCR reads, giving one row per CDR3 protein. The sample has over 150,000 distinct CDR3 sequences; roughly 30% are singletons. Material for sequencing was blood. These receptor sequences come from a girl between 5 and 17 years old with multiple sclerosis.

The chain employs TRBV12-3 or TRBV12-4 and TRBJ1-2; D is possibly TRBD1 (6 bases). V was clipped by 3 bases and J by 4 bases, with 12 bases between them. The CDR3 has 14 residues. CDR3 loop: CASSFRGSAYGYTF. The CDR3 bases are TGTGCCAGCAGTTTCAGGGGAAGCGCCTATGGCTACACCTTC.

This chain connects TRBV5-1 to TRBJ2-1; D gene uncertain. Trimming shortened V by 0 bases and J by 1 base, and 5 bases separated the two germline ends. The CDR3 sequence is 14 residues long. Germline lookup yields CDR1 SGHRS and CDR2 YFSETQ. CDR3 region: CASSLGLSYNEQFF. The CDR3 bases are TGCGCCAGCAGCTTGGGACTTTCCTACAATGAGCAGTTCTTC.